These 21 T cell receptor beta chains were sequenced from one sample in a study of OX40 agonist ivuxolimab in advanced cancers. Produced via immunoSEQ multiplex PCR; TCRdb's table is partial and in-frame only. The data show more than 20,000 clones, with around 82% seen just once and 9.5% held by the top ten. This specimen was CD4+ or CD8+ T cells sorted from blood, taken in a trial of the OX40 agonist ivuxolimab. The receptors shown here come from an adult with an advanced solid tumor such as melanoma, head and neck, liver or kidney cancer.

The chain uses TRBV10-3 and TRBJ2-7; tentatively, D is TRBD2 (6 bases). The CDR3 spans 15 residues. Germline loops: CDR1 ENHRY, CDR2 SYGVKD. V gave up 2 bases and J gave up 5 bases, with 16 bases separating them. The CDR3 coding sequence is TGTGCCATCAGTGAGCGGGACGGGGGACCCAACGAGCAGTACTTC. Encoded protein: CAISERDGGPNEQYF.

The chain is built from TRBV29-1 and TRBJ2-7; TRBD1 matches at 8 bases. CDR1 and CDR2 (germline): SQVTM, ANQGSEA. J lost 1 base, V lost 3 bases, and 2 bases had no gene match. The CDR3 consists of 13 residues. CDR3 protein: CSVDWTGSYEQYF. For the CDR3, the DNA is TGCAGCGTTGATTGGACAGGGTCCTACGAGCAGTACTTC.

This chain uses TRBV19 with TRBJ2-1; 9 bases are shared with TRBD1. The CDR3 runs 16 residues. J was trimmed by 5 bases and V by 3 bases; bases with no gene match: 8. Germline CDR1 is LNHDA and CDR2 is SQIVND (reference sequence). CDR3 in DNA: TGTGCCAGTAGTATCGTTTTTGGGACAGGGAACAATGAGCAGTTCTTC. This gives the protein CASSIVFGTGNNEQFF.

V gene TRBV25-1 combines with J gene TRBJ2-1, with 7 positions matching TRBD1. V shed 10 bases and J 10 bases; nucleotides not matched to a gene: 10. CDR1 and CDR2 (germline): MGHDK, SYGVNS. The CDR3 has 12 residues. The CDR3: CATLDRQREQFF. The CDR3 DNA sequence: TGTGCCACACTGGACAGGCAGCGGGAGCAGTTCTTC. Using reference TRBV25-1 and TRBJ2-1 for the parts outside the CDR3, the full variable domain is EADIYQTPRYLVIGTGKKITLECSQTMGHDKMYWYQQDPGMELHLIHYSYGVNSTEKGDLSSESTVSRIRTEHFPLTLESARPSHTSQYLCATLDRQREQFFGPGTRLTVL.

The chain couples TRBV5-6 to TRBJ1-2, with 8 bases identical to TRBD1. The germline gives CDR1 SGHDT, CDR2 YYEEEE. CDR3 size: 15 residues. The V gene end was trimmed by 4 bases and the J gene end by 4 bases; junction bases not matched to a gene: 9. CDR3 nucleotide sequence: TGTGCCAGCAGCCCAGACAGGGGAGGTGCCTATGGCTACACCTTC. This gives the protein CASSPDRGGAYGYTF. The whole variable domain, filled in from reference TRBV5-6 and TRBJ1-2, reads DAGVTQSPTHLIKTRGQQVTLRCSPKSGHDTVSWYQQALGQGPQFIFQYYEEEERQRGNFPDRFSGHQFPNYSSELNVNALLLGDSALYLCASSPDRGGAYGYTFGSGTRLTVV.

The gene calls are TRBV18 and TRBJ2-7, with D unclear. V gave up 0 bases and J gave up 5 bases, with 11 bases separating them. Per the germline V gene, CDR1 is KGHSH and CDR2 is LQKENI. The CDR3 is made up of 14 amino acids. The CDR3 bases are TGTGCCAGCTCACCACCTAACAGTTTAAACGAGCAGTACTTC. Amino acid sequence: CASSPPNSLNEQYF. The complete variable domain, with remaining parts taken from reference TRBV18 and TRBJ2-7, reads NAGVMQNPRHLVRRRGQEARLRCSPMKGHSHVYWYRQLPEEGLKFMVYLQKENIIDESGMPKERFSAEFPKEGPSILRIQQVVRGDSAAYFCASSPPNSLNEQYFGPGTRLTVT.

The rearrangement joins TRBV10-3 to TRBJ2-1; D not certain. This CDR3 spans 12 amino acids. Germline CDR1 reads ENHRY; CDR2 reads SYGVKD. Trimming stripped 8 bases from V and 9 bases from J, with 14 bases between. CDR3 sequence: CAIAKLGGEQFF. CDR3 DNA: TGTGCCATCGCGAAGCTAGGCGGTGAGCAGTTCTTC.

J is TRBJ2-3 and V is TRBV18; tentatively, D is TRBD2 (6 bases). V was shortened by 3 bases and J by 2 bases, with 12 bases between the two germline ends. The CDR3 extends over 15 amino acids. Germline loops: CDR1 KGHSH, CDR2 LQKENI. The CDR3 nucleotides are TGTGCCAGCTCACCGGTGGACTACACCACAGATACGCAGTATTTT. Encoded protein: CASSPVDYTTDTQYF.

This chain links TRBV7-6 with TRBJ2-1; TRBD2 aligns across 7 bases. Germline CDR1 SGHVS, CDR2 FNYEAQ. Unmatched junction bases numbered 7, after V lost 5 bases and J lost 0 bases. This CDR3 region has 16 residues. The CDR3 loop is CASSTTSVSSYNEQFF. The CDR3 nucleotides read TGTGCCAGCAGCACCACTAGCGTCAGCTCCTACAATGAGCAGTTCTTC.

The rearrangement joins TRBV9 to TRBJ2-3, with a weak D call TRBD2 (7 bases). CDR1 is SGDLS, CDR2 YYNGEE, per germline. The ends were cut back, 0 bases at V and 3 bases at J, with 14 bases in the middle. This CDR3 is 16 amino acids long. This chain's CDR3 is CASSVVGGGVTDTQYF. The CDR3 DNA reads as TGTGCCAGCAGCGTAGTAGGGGGAGGGGTAACAGATACGCAGTATTTT. Looking up the rest from reference TRBV9 and TRBJ2-3 gives the full variable domain: DSGVTQTPKHLITATGQRVTLRCSPRSGDLSVYWYQQSLDQGLQFLIQYYNGEERAKGNILERFSAQQFPDLHSELNLSSLELGDSALYFCASSVVGGGVTDTQYFGPGTRLTVL.

This rearrangement joins TRBV7-9 to TRBJ1-2; 9 nucleotides match TRBD1. The CDR3 totals 15 residues. After removal of 5 bases from V and 7 bases from J, the junction contained 11 bases not matched to a gene. Germline CDR1 is SEHNR and CDR2 is FQNEAQ (reference sequence). CDR3 coding DNA: TGTGCCAGCAGCCCCCCTGCGGGACAGGGAGTTGGCTACACCTTC. This translates into CASSPPAGQGVGYTF. The full variable domain, rest sourced from reference TRBV7-9 and TRBJ1-2, is DTGVSQNPRHKITKRGQNVTFRCDPISEHNRLYWYRQTLGQGPEFLTYFQNEAQLEKSRLLSDRFSAERPKGSFSTLEIQRTEQGDSAMYLCASSPPAGQGVGYTFGSGTRLTVV.

This clone was detected only a few times. The chain is built from TRBV5-1 and TRBJ1-4; maybe TRBD1 (5 bases). From germline, CDR1 is SGHRS and CDR2 YFSETQ. CDR3 size: 16 residues. Trimming cost V 0 bases and J 7 bases, with 16 bases left between them. The CDR3 DNA reads TGCGCCAGCAGCTTGGGGATGGGGACGACGATTGAAAAACTGTTTTTT. Residues: CASSLGMGTTIEKLFF.

This clone was counted only a few times. The V gene is TRBV5-1, the J gene TRBJ1-1, with a possible D match to TRBD1 (5 bases). The CDR3 is 14 amino acids. The V and J ends lost 0 bases and 3 bases respectively, with 9 bases between them. The germline V gene encodes CDR1 SGHRS and CDR2 YFSETQ. In DNA, the CDR3 is TGCGCCAGCAGCTTGGCCGGGGGAGACACTGAAGCTTTCTTT. Its translation: CASSLAGGDTEAFF.

The chain uses TRBV2 and TRBJ2-1; 13 bases fit TRBD2. V lost 11 bases to trimming and J lost 7 bases; unmatched junction nucleotides: 5. This CDR3 has 13 residues. Germline V gene data show CDR1 as SNHLY and CDR2 as FYNNEI. CDR3 DNA sequence: TGTGCCGGGGGACTAGCGGGGAGGAATGAGCAGTTCTTC. This sequence encodes CAGGLAGRNEQFF.

This chain joins TRBV18 and TRBJ2-7; D is unclear. The germline CDR1 and CDR2 sequences are KGHSH and LQKENI. Trimming left V 3 bases short and J 4 bases short, with 13 bases between. This CDR3 spans 14 amino acids. CDR3 coding DNA: TGTGCCAGCTCACCGGGGAACGATTGGTACGAGCAGTACTTC. Its protein is CASSPGNDWYEQYF.

The CDR3 nucleotides read TGCAGCGTAGCCCGGGATGGGCAGCCCCAGCATTTT. Its translation is CSVARDGQPQHF. The chain has TRBV29-1 and TRBJ1-5, with D unclear. This CDR3 spans 12 amino acids. Germline V gene lookup returns CDR1 SQVTM and CDR2 ANQGSEA. Trimming removed 6 bases from V and 7 bases from J, with 13 bases in between.

This clone occurred once. The rearrangement joins TRBV5-1 to TRBJ2-7, with a possible D match to TRBD1 (7 bases). The CDR3 extends over 15 amino acids. Germline CDR1 SGHRS, CDR2 YFSETQ. The V end lost 2 bases, the J end lost 4 bases, and 16 bases lay between the germline ends. As DNA, the CDR3 is TGCGCCAGCAGCTTCGGAGGGGGCGAACTATACGAGCAGTACTTC. This gives the protein CASSFGGGELYEQYF.

The chain recombines TRBV11-3 with TRBJ2-3, with D tentatively TRBD2 (6 bases). With 0 bases removed from V and 1 base from J, the gap between germline ends came to 8 bases. This CDR3 spans 15 amino acids. CDR1 SGHNT and CDR2 YENEEA come from the germline V gene. CDR3 bases: TGTGCCAGCAGCTTAGAGGGGACTCGCACAGATACGCAGTATTTT. It specifies CASSLEGTRTDTQYF.

This clone was counted a single time. The chain recombines TRBV5-1 with TRBJ2-7; a weak D match, TRBD1 (8 bases). The CDR3 is 15 residues long. V was shortened by 4 bases and J by 3 bases, with 17 bases between the two germline ends. Germline V CDR1 and CDR2: SGHRS, YFSETQ. CDR3: CASSLQQGGNYEQYF. As DNA, the CDR3 is TGCGCCAGCAGCCTGCAACAGGGGGGGAACTACGAGCAGTACTTC.

The chain carries TRBV5-1 and TRBJ1-2; D unresolved. V gave up 1 base and J gave up 3 bases, with 10 bases separating them. Germline V gene lookup returns CDR1 SGHRS and CDR2 YFSETQ. This CDR3 is built from 14 residues. CDR3 nucleotide sequence: TGCGCCAGCAGCTTGAGCAACTCGGACTATGGCTACACCTTC. The encoded protein is CASSLSNSDYGYTF. Supplemented by reference TRBV5-1 and TRBJ1-2, the full variable domain reads KAGVTQTPRYLIKTRGQQVTLSCSPISGHRSVSWYQQTPGQGLQFLFEYFSETQRNKGNFPGRFSGRQFSNSRSEMNVSTLELGDSALYLCASSLSNSDYGYTFGSGTRLTVV.

This chain uses TRBV13 with TRBJ2-3, with D unclear. Germline loops: CDR1 PRHDT, CDR2 FYEKMQ (reference sequence). The CDR3 loop spans 11 amino acids. V was pared by 5 bases and J by 1 base, with 1 base between. The CDR3: CASSRTDTQYF. CDR3 bases: TGTGCCAGCAGCCGCACAGATACGCAGTATTTT.